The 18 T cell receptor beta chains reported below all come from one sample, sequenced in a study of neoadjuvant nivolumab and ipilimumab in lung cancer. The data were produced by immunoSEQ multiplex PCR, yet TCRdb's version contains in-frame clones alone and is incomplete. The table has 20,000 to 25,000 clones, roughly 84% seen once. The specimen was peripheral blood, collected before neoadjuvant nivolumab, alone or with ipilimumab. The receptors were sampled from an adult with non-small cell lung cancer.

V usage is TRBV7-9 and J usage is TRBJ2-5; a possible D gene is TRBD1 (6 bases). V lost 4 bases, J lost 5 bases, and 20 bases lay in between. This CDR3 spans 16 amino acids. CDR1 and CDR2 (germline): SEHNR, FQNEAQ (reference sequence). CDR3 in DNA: TGTGCCAGCAGCTCACCACGGGACACCCGAGGGGAGACCCAGTACTTC. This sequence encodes CASSSPRDTRGETQYF.

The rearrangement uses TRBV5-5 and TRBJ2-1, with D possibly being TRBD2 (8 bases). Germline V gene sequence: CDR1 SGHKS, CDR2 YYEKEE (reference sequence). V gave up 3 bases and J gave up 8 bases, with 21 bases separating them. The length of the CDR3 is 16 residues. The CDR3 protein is CASSSPQRGTVDEQFF. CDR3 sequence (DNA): TGTGCCAGCAGCTCCCCCCAGCGGGGGACAGTGGATGAGCAGTTCTTC.

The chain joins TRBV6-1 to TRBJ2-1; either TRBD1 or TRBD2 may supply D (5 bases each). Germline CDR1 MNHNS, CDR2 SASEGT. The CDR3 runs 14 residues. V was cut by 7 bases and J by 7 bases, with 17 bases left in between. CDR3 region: CASITGTVGNEQFF. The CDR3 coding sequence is TGTGCCAGCATTACCGGGACGGTGGGTAATGAGCAGTTCTTC.

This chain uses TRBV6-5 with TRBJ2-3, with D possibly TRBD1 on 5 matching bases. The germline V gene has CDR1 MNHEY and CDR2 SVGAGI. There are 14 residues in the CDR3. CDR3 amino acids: CAGLGREFTDTQYF. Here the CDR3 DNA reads TGTGCGGGGTTGGGGCGTGAGTTCACAGATACGCAGTATTTT.

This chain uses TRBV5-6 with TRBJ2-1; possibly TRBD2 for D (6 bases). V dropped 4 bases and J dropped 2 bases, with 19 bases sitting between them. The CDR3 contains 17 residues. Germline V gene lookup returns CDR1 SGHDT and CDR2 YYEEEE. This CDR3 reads CASSRPGLADAYNEQFF. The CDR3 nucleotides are TGTGCCAGCAGCCGCCCGGGACTTGCGGACGCCTACAATGAGCAGTTCTTC.

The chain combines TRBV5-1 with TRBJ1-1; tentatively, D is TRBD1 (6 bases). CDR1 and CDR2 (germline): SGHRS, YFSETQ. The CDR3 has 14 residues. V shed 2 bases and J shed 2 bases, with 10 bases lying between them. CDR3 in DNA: TGCGCCAGCAGCTTTGACAGGCCTAACACTGAAGCTTTCTTT. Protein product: CASSFDRPNTEAFF.

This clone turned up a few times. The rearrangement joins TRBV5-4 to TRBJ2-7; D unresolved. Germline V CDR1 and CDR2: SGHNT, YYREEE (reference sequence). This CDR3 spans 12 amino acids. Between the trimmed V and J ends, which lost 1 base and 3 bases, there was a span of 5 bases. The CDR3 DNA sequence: TGTGCCAGCAGCTTGCTGAGCTACGAGCAGTACTTC. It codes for CASSLLSYEQYF. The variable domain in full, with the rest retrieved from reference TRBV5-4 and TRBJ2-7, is ETGVTQSPTHLIKTRGQQVTLRCSSQSGHNTVSWYQQALGQGPQFIFQYYREEENGRGNFPPRFSGLQFPNYSSELNVNALELDDSALYLCASSLLSYEQYFGPGTRLTVT.

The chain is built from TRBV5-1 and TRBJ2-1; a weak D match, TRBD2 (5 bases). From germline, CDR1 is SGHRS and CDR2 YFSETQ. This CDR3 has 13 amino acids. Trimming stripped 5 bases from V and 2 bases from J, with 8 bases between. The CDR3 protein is CASRERTYNEQFF. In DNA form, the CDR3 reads TGCGCCAGCAGGGAGCGGACCTACAATGAGCAGTTCTTC.

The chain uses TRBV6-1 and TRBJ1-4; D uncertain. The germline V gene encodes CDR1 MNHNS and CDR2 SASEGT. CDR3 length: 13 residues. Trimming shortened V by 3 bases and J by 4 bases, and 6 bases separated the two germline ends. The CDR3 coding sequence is TGTGCCAGCAGTGATTTTGGTAATGAAAAACTGTTTTTT. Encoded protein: CASSDFGNEKLFF.

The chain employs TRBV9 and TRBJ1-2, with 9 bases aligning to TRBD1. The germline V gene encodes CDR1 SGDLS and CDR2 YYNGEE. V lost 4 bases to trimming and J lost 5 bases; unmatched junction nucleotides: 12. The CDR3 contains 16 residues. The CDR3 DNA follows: TGTGCCAGCAGCACCCCATGGACAGGGGAGGGGTATGGCTACACCTTC. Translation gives CASSTPWTGEGYGYTF.

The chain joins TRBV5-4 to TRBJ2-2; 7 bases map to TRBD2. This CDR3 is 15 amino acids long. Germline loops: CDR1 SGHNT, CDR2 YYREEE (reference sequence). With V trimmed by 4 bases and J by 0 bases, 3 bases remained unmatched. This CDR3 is CASSHREANTGELFF. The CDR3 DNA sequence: TGTGCCAGCAGCCATCGGGAGGCGAACACCGGGGAGCTGTTTTTT.

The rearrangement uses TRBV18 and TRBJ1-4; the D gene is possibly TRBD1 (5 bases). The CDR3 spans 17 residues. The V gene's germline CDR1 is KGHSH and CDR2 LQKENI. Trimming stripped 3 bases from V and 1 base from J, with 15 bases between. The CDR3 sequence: CASSPPPLGGTNEKLFF. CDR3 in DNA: TGTGCCAGCTCACCTCCCCCTCTTGGGGGAACTAATGAAAAACTGTTTTTT. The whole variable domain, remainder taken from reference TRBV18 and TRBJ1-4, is NAGVMQNPRHLVRRRGQEARLRCSPMKGHSHVYWYRQLPEEGLKFMVYLQKENIIDESGMPKERFSAEFPKEGPSILRIQQVVRGDSAAYFCASSPPPLGGTNEKLFFGSGTQLSVL.

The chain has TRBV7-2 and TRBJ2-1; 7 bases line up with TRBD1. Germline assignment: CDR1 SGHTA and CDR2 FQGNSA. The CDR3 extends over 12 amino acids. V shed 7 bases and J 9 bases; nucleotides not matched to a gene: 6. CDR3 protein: CASNLNRGEQFF. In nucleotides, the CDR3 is TGTGCCAGCAATTTAAACAGGGGTGAGCAGTTCTTC.

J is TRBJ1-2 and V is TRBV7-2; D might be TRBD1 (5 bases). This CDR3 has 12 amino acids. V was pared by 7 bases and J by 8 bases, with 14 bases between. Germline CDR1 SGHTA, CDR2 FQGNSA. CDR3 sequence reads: CASKGEAKGYTF. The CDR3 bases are TGTGCCAGCAAAGGGGAGGCGAAGGGCTACACCTTC.

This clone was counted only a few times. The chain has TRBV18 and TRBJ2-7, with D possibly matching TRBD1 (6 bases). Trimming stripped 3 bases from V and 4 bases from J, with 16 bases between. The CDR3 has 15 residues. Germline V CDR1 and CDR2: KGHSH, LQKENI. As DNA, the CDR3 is TGTGCCAGCTCACCCGGGACAATGAGTCTTTACGAGCAGTACTTC. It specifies CASSPGTMSLYEQYF.

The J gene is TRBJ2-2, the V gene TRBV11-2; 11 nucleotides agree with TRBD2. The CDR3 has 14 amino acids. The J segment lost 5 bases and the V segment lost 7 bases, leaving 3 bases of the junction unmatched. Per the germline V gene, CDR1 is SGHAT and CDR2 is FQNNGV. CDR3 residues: CASTSGRYTGELFF. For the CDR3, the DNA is TGTGCCAGCACTAGCGGGAGGTATACCGGGGAGCTGTTTTTT. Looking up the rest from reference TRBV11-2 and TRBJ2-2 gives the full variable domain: EAGVAQSPRYKIIEKRQSVAFWCNPISGHATLYWYQQILGQGPKLLIQFQNNGVVDDSQLPKDRFSAERLKGVDSTLKIQPAKLEDSAVYLCASTSGRYTGELFFGEGSRLTVL.

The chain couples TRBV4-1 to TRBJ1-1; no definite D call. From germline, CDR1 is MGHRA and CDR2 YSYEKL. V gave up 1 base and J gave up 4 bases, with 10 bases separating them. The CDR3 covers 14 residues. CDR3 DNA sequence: TGCGCCAGCAGCCAAGTGTCATCGGGCACTGAAGCTTTCTTT. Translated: CASSQVSSGTEAFF.

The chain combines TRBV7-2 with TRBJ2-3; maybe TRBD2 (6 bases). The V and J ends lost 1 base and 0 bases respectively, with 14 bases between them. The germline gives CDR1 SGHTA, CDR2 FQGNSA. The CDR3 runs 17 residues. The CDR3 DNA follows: TGTGCCAGCAGCTTAGGGCTCTCGAGCGGGAGCACAGATACGCAGTATTTT. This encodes CASSLGLSSGSTDTQYF.